This T cell receptor (beta chain) was recorded in a study of OX40 agonist ivuxolimab in advanced cancers. As for the study in general: The dose-escalation cohort was about 80% male, with a mean age of around 60 years, ranging about 20 to 85. Broader study findings: The specificity for antigen of the expanded peripheral T cells was not determined. There was clonal expansion of CD4+ and CD8+ blood T cells by week 6 at 0.1 to 3.0 mg/kg. On average, CD8+ T cells had more expanded clones than CD4+.

About this clone: Its specificity is unknown.

The protocol was immunoSEQ multiplex PCR, while the TCRdb copy is restricted to in-frame clones and leaves out a portion. The table shows approximately 90,000 clones, with roughly 90% occurring only once. Germline lookup yields CDR1 SGHTA and CDR2 FQGNSA. The CDR3 length is 13 residues. The V end lost 8 bases, the J end lost 2 bases, and 13 bases lay between the germline ends. Sequenced material: CD4+ or CD8+ T cells sorted from blood, taken in a trial of the OX40 agonist ivuxolimab. This TCR came from an adult with an advanced solid tumor such as melanoma, head and neck, liver or kidney cancer. J is TRBJ2-7 and V is TRBV7-2, with D perhaps given as TRBD1 or TRBD2 (6 bases each). The CDR3 nucleotides read TGTGCCAGCGGGCAGGGGAGGACCTACGAGCAGTACTTC. It codes for CASGQGRTYEQYF.